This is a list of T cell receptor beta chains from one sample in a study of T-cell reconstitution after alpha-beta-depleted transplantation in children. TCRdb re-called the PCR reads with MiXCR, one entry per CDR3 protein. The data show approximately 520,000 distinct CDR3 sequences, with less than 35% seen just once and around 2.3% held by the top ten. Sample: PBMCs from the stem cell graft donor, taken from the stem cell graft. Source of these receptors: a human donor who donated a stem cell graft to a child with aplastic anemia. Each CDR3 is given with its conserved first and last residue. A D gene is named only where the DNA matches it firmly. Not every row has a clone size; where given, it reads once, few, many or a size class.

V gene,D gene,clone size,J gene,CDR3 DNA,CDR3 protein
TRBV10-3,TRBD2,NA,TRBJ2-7,TGTGCCATCAGTGGGACTAGCGGGAGGGCCCGGGAGCAGTACTTC,CAISGTSGRAREQYF
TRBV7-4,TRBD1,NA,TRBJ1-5,TGTGCCAGCAGCTCCATTCGAGACAGGGGAGATCAGCCCCAGCATTTT,CASSSIRDRGDQPQHF
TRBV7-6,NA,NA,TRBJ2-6,TGTGCCAGCAGCCCTAGCGTGGGGGCCGGGGCCAACGTCCTGACTTTC,CASSPSVGAGANVLTF
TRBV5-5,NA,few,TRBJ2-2,TGTGCCAGCGGACTTACCACCGGGGAGCTGTTTTTT,CASGLTTGELFF
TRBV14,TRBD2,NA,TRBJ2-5,TGTGCCAGCAGCCCTATAGCGGGAGGAGCGGAGACCCAGTACTTC,CASSPIAGGAETQYF
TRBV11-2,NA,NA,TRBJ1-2,TGTGCCAGCAGCTTAAGCTCATATGAGGGGAAGGACTATGGCTACACCTTC,CASSLSSYEGKDYGYTF
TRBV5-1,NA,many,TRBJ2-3,TGCGCCAGCAGAGCAGGGGCCACAGATACGCAGTATTTT,CASRAGATDTQYF
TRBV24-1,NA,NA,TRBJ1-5,TGTGCCACCAGTGGGGGGAGAAGTAGCGGCAATCAGCCCCAGCATTTT,CATSGGRSSGNQPQHF
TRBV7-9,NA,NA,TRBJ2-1,TGTGCCGGTACGGGAGATCCCTACAATGAGCAGTTCTTC,CAGTGDPYNEQFF
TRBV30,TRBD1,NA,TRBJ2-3,TGTGCCTGGAGCAGATCCCGGGACAGGGGCACAGATACGCAGTATTTT,CAWSRSRDRGTDTQYF
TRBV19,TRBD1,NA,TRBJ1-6,TGTGCCAGTAGTCTCCGACATACAGGGGGCAATTCACCCCTCCACTTT,CASSLRHTGGNSPLHF
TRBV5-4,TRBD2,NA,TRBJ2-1,TGTGCCAGCAGCTTACCGGGACTAGCGGGAGGGATCACCTACAATGAGCAGTTCTTC,CASSLPGLAGGITYNEQFF
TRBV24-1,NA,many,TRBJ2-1,TGTGCCACCAGTGATGTCGAGGGGCGGAGGTCCTACAATGAGCAGTTCTTC,CATSDVEGRRSYNEQFF
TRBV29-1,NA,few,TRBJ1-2,TGCAGCGTTGGTTCGGCGGACACGCCGGCGGGCTACACCTTC,CSVGSADTPAGYTF
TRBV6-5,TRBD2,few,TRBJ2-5,TGTGCCAGCAGTTACTCCAGGGTCCCAACGGGGGGGTCCCAAGAGACCCAGTACTTC,CASSYSRVPTGGSQETQYF
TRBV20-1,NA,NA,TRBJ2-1,TGCAGTGCTAGAGACCCACAGGGTGCACCCTACAATGAGCAGTTCTTC,CSARDPQGAPYNEQFF
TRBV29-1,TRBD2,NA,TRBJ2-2,TGCAGCGTTGCGGCTAGCGGAGGCGCGGGGGAGCTGTTTTTT,CSVAASGGAGELFF
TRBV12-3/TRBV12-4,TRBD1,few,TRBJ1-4,TGTGCCAGCAGTCGACAGGGGGGAACTAATGAAAAACTGTTTTTT,CASSRQGGTNEKLFF
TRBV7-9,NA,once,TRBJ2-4,TGTGCCAGCAGCTTAGATCTGGACAGAGGGGACATTCAGTACTTC,CASSLDLDRGDIQYF
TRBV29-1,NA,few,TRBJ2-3,TGCAGCGTTGTAAGCCGAGATACGCAGTATTTT,CSVVSRDTQYF
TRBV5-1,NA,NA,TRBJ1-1,TGCGCCAGCAGCGCCCTCGACGGTGAAGCTTTCTTT,CASSALDGEAFF
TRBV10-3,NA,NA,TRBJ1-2,TGTGCCATCAGTGAGCGAGTCGAGGGGAGTAGCTACACCTTC,CAISERVEGSSYTF
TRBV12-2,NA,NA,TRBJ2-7,TGTGCAAGTCGCTTTCGGGACCCGAAGACCTACGAGCAGTACTTC,CASRFRDPKTYEQYF
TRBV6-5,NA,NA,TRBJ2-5,TGTGCCAGCAGTCCACTCGGGGGGCTAATGGAGACCCAGTACTTC,CASSPLGGLMETQYF
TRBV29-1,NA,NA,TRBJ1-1,TGCAGCGCTACGAACCCGACAGGCAGAGCTTTCTTT,CSATNPTGRAFF
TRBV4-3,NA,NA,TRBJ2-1,TGCGCCAGCAGCCAAGATTTGGGGCGCAGGGGCTACAATGAGCAGTTCTTC,CASSQDLGRRGYNEQFF
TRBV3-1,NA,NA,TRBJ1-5,TGTGCCAGCAGCCTTAGTTCGGGGGATCAGCCCCAGCATTTT,CASSLSSGDQPQHF
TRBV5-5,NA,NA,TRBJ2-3,TGTGCCAGCAGCTTGGTCCCGACTAGGGTCACAGATACGCAGTATTTT,CASSLVPTRVTDTQYF
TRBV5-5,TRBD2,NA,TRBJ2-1,TGTGCCAGCAGCTTGATTCAGCGGGACCGTATTATGAATGAGCAGTTCTTC,CASSLIQRDRIMNEQFF
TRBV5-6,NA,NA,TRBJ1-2,TGTGCCAGCAGCTTGGTCACTAGTCCGGGCGGCTACACCTTC,CASSLVTSPGGYTF
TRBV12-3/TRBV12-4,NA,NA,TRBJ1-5,TGTGCCAGCAGTCCAGGGGAGGGGGGCTCAAGCAATCAGCCCCAGCATTTT,CASSPGEGGSSNQPQHF
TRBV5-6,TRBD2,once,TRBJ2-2,TGTGCCAGCAGCTTGGGACCAGCGGGAGCGGGCGGGGAGCTGTTTTTT,CASSLGPAGAGGELFF
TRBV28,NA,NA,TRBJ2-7,TGTGCCAGCAGAGGCGGGGGGACAGGGATTGGCGAGCAGTACTTC,CASRGGGTGIGEQYF
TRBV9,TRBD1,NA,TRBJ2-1,TGTGCCAGCAGCGTCGGACAGGGGGCGATTAATGAGCAGTTCTTC,CASSVGQGAINEQFF
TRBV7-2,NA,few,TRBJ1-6,TGTGCCAGCAAATTAAGCTCCTATAATTCACCCCTCCACTTT,CASKLSSYNSPLHF
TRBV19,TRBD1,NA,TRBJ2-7,TGTGCCAGTAGTATCCGGGACAGGGGAACCCACGAGCAGTACTTC,CASSIRDRGTHEQYF
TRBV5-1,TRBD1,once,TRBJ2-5,TGCGCCAGCAGCTCGGGAGACAGGGGTCTAGTGGAGACCCAGTACTTC,CASSSGDRGLVETQYF
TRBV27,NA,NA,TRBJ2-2,TGTGCCAGCAGTTCGAGGACTCCCCTGAACACCGGGGAGCTGTTTTTT,CASSSRTPLNTGELFF
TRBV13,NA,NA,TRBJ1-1,TGTGCCAGCAGCCAAAGGACGGTAGGCATGCCTTTCTTT,CASSQRTVGMPFF
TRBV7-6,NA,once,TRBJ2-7,TGTGCCAGCAGCCGGACGGATTCCTACGAGCAGTACTTC,CASSRTDSYEQYF
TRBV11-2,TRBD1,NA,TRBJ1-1,TGTGCCAGCAGCTTAGGGGGACAGGTTAAGGCTTCTGTAGCTTTCTTT,CASSLGGQVKASVAFF
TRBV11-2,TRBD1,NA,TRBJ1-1,TGTGCCAGCAGCTTGCTAATGGGGCAGGGGGGGCCTGAAGCTTTCTTT,CASSLLMGQGGPEAFF
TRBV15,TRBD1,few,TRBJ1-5,TGTGCCACCAGCAGAGCGGACAGGGAGGCTCAGCCCCAGCATTTT,CATSRADREAQPQHF
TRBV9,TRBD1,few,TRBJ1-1,TGTGCCAGCAGCGTAGTGGACAGGGGGACGAACACTGAAGCTTTCTTT,CASSVVDRGTNTEAFF
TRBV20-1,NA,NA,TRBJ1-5,TGCAGTGCAACCCAGGGGCCGACTCAGCCCCAGCATTTT,CSATQGPTQPQHF